This entry lists 20 T cell receptor beta chains sequenced from one sample in a study of CD8 T cells in Susac syndrome. Random hexamers were used to reverse transcribe 0.5 to 1 ug of RNA. TCRdb recomputed calls from the immunoSEQ multiplex PCR reads with MiXCR, one row per CDR3 protein. The data contain around 170,000 distinct CDR3 sequences, approximately 95% of them singletons. Sequences were obtained from CD8+ T cells from PBMCs. The receptor source for this set is a human donor with multiple sclerosis.

The V call is TRBV29-1, the J call TRBJ2-7; the D call may be TRBD1 or TRBD2 (5 bases each). Trimming cost V 0 bases and J 6 bases, with 15 bases left between them. The CDR3 is 14 amino acids. The germline V gene has CDR1 SQVTM and CDR2 ANQGSEA. The CDR3, as DNA: TGCAGCGTTGAAGAAAGGGGACCAGAGGCCGAGCAGTACTTC. Residues: CSVEERGPEAEQYF.

The chain uses TRBV3-1 and TRBJ2-1; 8 positions agree with TRBD2. The CDR3 length is 13 residues. Germline-derived CDR1 and CDR2 are LGHDT and YNNKEL (reference sequence). Trimming cost V 7 bases and J 9 bases; bases outside gene matches: 8. CDR3 coding DNA: TGTGCCAGCAAGGGTCCGGGAGGGGTTGAGCAGTTCTTC. It specifies CASKGPGGVEQFF.

V is TRBV29-1 and J is TRBJ2-1; D is ambiguous. The CDR3 spans 14 residues. Per germline, CDR1 SQVTM and CDR2 ANQGSEA. V lost 6 bases and J 3 bases, leaving 15 bases between the germline ends. CDR3 residues: CSVPTTQDYNEQFF. The CDR3 nucleotides read TGCAGCGTCCCCACCACGCAGGACTACAATGAGCAGTTCTTC.

The chain uses TRBV7-9 and TRBJ2-3, with unresolved D. Deletions cut 5 bases from V and 3 bases from J, with 12 bases between. CDR1 and CDR2 from the germline V gene are SEHNR and FQNEAQ (reference sequence). The CDR3 extends over 14 amino acids. This chain's CDR3 is CASSVNDPTDTQYF. The CDR3 region has the DNA TGTGCCAGCAGCGTCAACGACCCAACAGATACGCAGTATTTT.

The rearrangement links TRBV29-1 to TRBJ2-7; D ambiguous. CDR3 size: 11 residues. V lost 7 bases and J lost 3, with 10 bases in between. Germline V gives CDR1 SQVTM, CDR2 ANQGSEA. In DNA form, the CDR3 reads TGCAGCGCTCGAGAAAGCTACGAGCAGTACTTC. Its translation is CSARESYEQYF.

The chain employs TRBV7-9 and TRBJ2-3; 8 bases align to TRBD1. The CDR3 runs 15 residues. Losses at the gene ends were 3 bases for V and 3 bases for J; bases not matched to a gene: 5. Looked up from germline, CDR1 is SEHNR and CDR2 is FQNEAQ (reference sequence). The CDR3 DNA reads as TGTGCCAGCAGCTTTTCAGGGGGCGATACAGATACGCAGTATTTT. Amino acid sequence: CASSFSGGDTDTQYF.

V usage is TRBV10-2 and J usage is TRBJ2-7, with TRBD1 matching over 8 bases. Germline-derived CDR1 and CDR2 are WSHSY and SAAADI. The CDR3 totals 17 residues. The V segment lost 2 bases and the J segment 2 bases; nucleotides outside the gene matches: 11. The CDR3 region has the DNA TGCGCCAGCAGTGAGGAGGACAGGGCGGAAGGGACCTACGAGCAGTACTTC. Translation: CASSEEDRAEGTYEQYF.

The chain carries TRBV3-1 and TRBJ2-2; D is ambiguous. Germline V CDR1 and CDR2: LGHDT, YNNKEL (reference sequence). Trimming shortened V by 4 bases and J by 2 bases, and 8 bases separated the two germline ends. The CDR3 sequence is 14 residues long. CDR3 coding DNA: TGTGCCAGCAGCCTCACGGTAAACACCGGGGAGCTGTTTTTT. Translating gives CASSLTVNTGELFF.

The rearrangement uses TRBV7-8 and TRBJ2-7; D not resolved. This CDR3 has 14 residues. CDR1 is SGHVS, CDR2 FQNEAQ, per germline. Trimming took off 4 bases at V and 3 bases at J, with 13 bases between the two ends. This CDR3 is CASSSAESFYEQYF. CDR3 bases: TGTGCCAGCAGCTCCGCAGAATCTTTCTACGAGCAGTACTTC.

This chain uses TRBV12-3 or TRBV12-4 with TRBJ2-3; 11 bases map to TRBD2. This CDR3 is 15 amino acids long. V lost 6 bases, J lost 3 bases, and 5 bases stayed unmatched. The CDR3 reads CASRYGTSGTDTQYF. The CDR3 nucleotides are TGTGCCAGCAGATATGGGACTAGCGGTACAGATACGCAGTATTTT.

J is TRBJ1-2 and V is TRBV12-5, with D perhaps matching TRBD1 (5 bases). Trimming removed 4 bases at V and 4 bases at J, with 19 bases between. Germline V gene sequence: CDR1 LGHNT, CDR2 FRNRAP. CDR3 length: 16 amino acids. CDR3 DNA: TGTGCTAGTGGTTGGGGAAGGGGCGAGGGAGCCTATGGCTACACCTTC. It translates to CASGWGRGEGAYGYTF.

V gene TRBV11-2 combines with J gene TRBJ1-2; 10 nucleotides line up with TRBD1. In germline, CDR1 is SGHAT, CDR2 FQNNGV. V was clipped by 4 bases and J by 7 bases; unmatched bases: 6. The CDR3 is 14 residues long. The CDR3 nucleotides are TGTGCCAGCAGCTGGGATGGACAGGGGGGTGGCTACACCTTC. Translated: CASSWDGQGGGYTF.

V is TRBV15 and J is TRBJ1-2; D unresolved. The CDR3 has 14 residues. The V gene lost 0 bases and the J gene lost 14 bases, with 19 bases spanning the gap. Germline V gene lookup returns CDR1 LNHNV and CDR2 YYDKDF (reference sequence). CDR3 loop: CATSRDSSGFPATF. In DNA form, the CDR3 reads TGTGCCACCAGCAGAGATTCGTCCGGTTTTCCAGCTACCTTC. The variable domain in full, completed from reference TRBV15 and TRBJ1-2, reads DAMVIQNPRYQVTQFGKPVTLSCSQTLNHNVMYWYQQKSSQAPKLLFHYYDKDFNNEADTPDNFQSRRPNTSFCFLDIRSPGLGDTAMYLCATSRDSSGFPATFGSGTRLTVV.

The rearrangement links TRBV27 to TRBJ2-7, with D uncertain. The V and J ends lost 9 bases and 2 bases respectively, with 20 bases between them. The CDR3 consists of 15 residues. Germline V gene lookup returns CDR1 MNHEY and CDR2 SMNVEV (reference sequence). The CDR3 spells CASSVGSPTPYEQYF. Written as DNA, the CDR3 is TGTGCCAGTTCAGTGGGCTCCCCAACGCCCTACGAGCAGTACTTC.

V usage is TRBV29-1 and J usage is TRBJ2-7; D is possibly TRBD2 (6 bases). The CDR3 is 13 residues long. V was shortened by 6 bases and J by 1 base, with 13 bases between the two germline ends. Germline-derived CDR1 and CDR2 are SQVTM and ANQGSEA. CDR3: CSVGGGKSYEQYF. As DNA, the CDR3 is TGCAGCGTGGGGGGTGGAAAATCCTACGAGCAGTACTTC.

The rearrangement links TRBV29-1 to TRBJ1-2; D not certain. The CDR3 contains 11 residues. From germline, CDR1 is SQVTM and CDR2 ANQGSEA. V was shortened by 4 bases and J by 4 bases, with 7 bases between the two germline ends. In DNA form, the CDR3 reads TGCAGCGTTGGAAGCTTCTATGGCTACACCTTC. Protein product: CSVGSFYGYTF.

This chain uses TRBV28 with TRBJ2-3; 7 nucleotides agree with TRBD2. Germline trimming cut 2 bases from V and 7 bases from J; bases unmatched to any gene: 9. The CDR3 covers 15 residues. Germline CDR1 reads MDHEN; CDR2 reads SYDVKM. Written as DNA, the CDR3 is TGTGCCAGCAGTTTACCGTTTAGCGGGTTGCATACGCAGTATTTT. It specifies CASSLPFSGLHTQYF.

The chain employs TRBV4-1 and TRBJ2-5; possibly TRBD1 for D (6 bases). There are 16 residues in the CDR3. The V gene's germline CDR1 is MGHRA and CDR2 YSYEKL. V was shortened by 4 bases and J by 3 bases, with 18 bases between the two germline ends. CDR3 amino acids: CASSLLSRRQEETQYF. Here the CDR3 DNA reads TGCGCCAGCAGCCTCCTGAGCAGGAGACAGGAAGAGACCCAGTACTTC.

The rearrangement links TRBV27 to TRBJ2-3; D is ambiguous. This CDR3 is built from 12 residues. From germline, CDR1 is MNHEY and CDR2 SMNVEV (reference sequence). Trimming removed 5 bases at V and 5 bases at J, with 8 bases between. The CDR3 DNA reads TGTGCCAGCAGTAGGGCTCTAGATACGCAGTATTTT. It codes for CASSRALDTQYF.

CDR3 in amino acids: CATSREPRETPNYEQYF. The DNA of the CDR3 is TGTGCCACCAGCAGAGAGCCCAGGGAGACTCCCAACTACGAGCAGTACTTC. The chain couples TRBV15 to TRBJ2-7; possibly TRBD1 or TRBD2 for D (5 bases each). Trimming left V 0 bases short and J 3 bases short, with 18 bases between. The CDR3 spans 17 residues. Germline V CDR1 and CDR2: LNHNV, YYDKDF (reference sequence).